This T cell receptor (beta chain) was profiled in a study of blood T cell repertoires in COVID-19. Assay used: immunoSEQ multiplex PCR; TCRdb lists only in-frame clones, some missing. The sample lists fewer than 350,000 clones; around 85% were seen once. Germline lookup yields CDR1 LGHNA and CDR2 YNFKEQ. This CDR3 is 17 amino acids long. J gave up 8 bases and V 3 bases, and 11 bases lay outside the gene matches. This clonotype was sampled from a woman aged 25 to 45 who had recovered from COVID-19. The sample comprised peripheral blood. V and J are TRBV4-2 and TRBJ2-1; 12 bases are a match to TRBD1. The CDR3 region is CASSQDRDRGQVDEQFF. The CDR3 region has the DNA TGTGCCAGCAGCCAGGACCGGGACAGGGGGCAGGTGGATGAGCAGTTCTTC.